Below are 25 T cell receptor beta chains sequenced from a single sample in a study of breast tumors, draining lymph nodes, adjacent tissues. A single record per CDR3 protein comes from TCRdb applying MiXCR to the multiplex PCR reads. This table has 250,000 or so distinct CDR3 sequences, about 33% appearing once. The lymph nodes were axillary draining lymph nodes from breast cancer patients. Sequenced material: axillary lymph node tissue. The receptors derive from a female donor with breast cancer. Some clones in this sample may be carry-over from other donors' samples.

This clonotype was counted once. The J gene is TRBJ2-2, the V gene TRBV11-2; 10 bases line up with TRBD2. Germline CDR1 and CDR2: SGHAT and FQNNGV. Trimming removed 8 bases from V and 5 bases from J; junction bases left unmatched: 8. This CDR3 is 15 amino acids long. The CDR3 reads CASSPLGLATGELFF. Written as DNA, the CDR3 is TGTGCCAGCTCACCATTGGGACTAGCGACCGGGGAGCTGTTTTTT.

This clonotype has ten or more counts. The V gene is TRBV15, the J gene TRBJ2-1; 8 positions match TRBD1. J gave up 0 bases and V 3 bases, and 16 bases lay outside the gene matches. The CDR3 totals 20 residues. Germline V CDR1 and CDR2: LNHNV, YYDKDF (reference sequence). The CDR3 DNA sequence: TGTGCCACCAGCAGCTCACCGGGACAGGACACCTGGAGCTCCTACAATGAGCAGTTCTTC. Protein: CATSSSPGQDTWSSYNEQFF.

The rearrangement joins TRBV27 to TRBJ2-1; 8 bases are shared with TRBD2. V shed 5 bases, J shed 7 bases, and the junction held 10 bases outside the gene matches. CDR1 is MNHEY and CDR2 is SMNVEV in the germline V gene (reference sequence). This CDR3 has 15 residues. In nucleotides, the CDR3 is TGTGCCAGCAGTCCCTTGACTAGCGATTTGAATGAGCAGTTCTTC. This translates into CASSPLTSDLNEQFF.

This clonotype has a count of ten or more. The J gene is TRBJ2-7, the V gene TRBV5-1; 8 bases are a match to TRBD2. The J segment lost 3 bases and the V segment lost 2 bases, leaving 4 bases of the junction unmatched. Germline-derived CDR1 and CDR2 are SGHRS and YFSETQ. The CDR3 runs 14 residues. The CDR3 DNA sequence: TGCGCCAGCAGCTTCGCGGGGGGCCTCTACGAGCAGTACTTC. It specifies CASSFAGGLYEQYF.

In its sample, this clonotype was seen once. Because the CDR3 is missing its conserved closing phenylalanine or tryptophan, this is likely a read error. The rearrangement joins TRBV7-3 to TRBJ2-7, with TRBD1 as a possible D gene (6 bases). The germline gives CDR1 SGHTA, CDR2 FQGTGA. This CDR3 spans 14 amino acids. V gave up 2 bases and J gave up 5 bases, with 13 bases separating them. CDR3 residues: CASSLGPHRDEQYL. CDR3 in DNA: TGTGCCAGCAGCTTAGGCCCGCACAGGGACGAGCAGTACCTC.

This clonotype came up many times. The genes are TRBV7-9 and TRBJ2-7; no clear D. The CDR3 totals 12 residues. Germline values: CDR1 SEHNR, CDR2 FQNEAQ (reference sequence). Trimming shortened V by 2 bases and J by 5 bases, and 7 bases separated the two germline ends. CDR3 nucleotide sequence: TGTGCCAGCAGCTTAAGAGAGGACGAGCAGTACTTC. Its protein product is CASSLREDEQYF. The whole variable domain, remainder taken from reference TRBV7-9 and TRBJ2-7, is DTGVSQNPRHKITKRGQNVTFRCDPISEHNRLYWYRQTLGQGPEFLTYFQNEAQLEKSRLLSDRFSAERPKGSFSTLEIQRTEQGDSAMYLCASSLREDEQYFGPGTRLTVT.

V and J are TRBV7-8 and TRBJ1-1, with 8 bases aligning to TRBD1. The J segment lost 4 bases and the V segment lost 3 bases, leaving 7 bases of the junction unmatched. The CDR3 is 15 amino acids. CDR1 SGHVS and CDR2 FQNEAQ come from the germline V gene. The CDR3, as DNA: TGTGCCAGCAGCTTCACGTACGGACAGGGCACTGAAGCTTTCTTT. Translated, it gives CASSFTYGQGTEAFF.

To note about this clonotype: It may be a read error: a sequence one base away is much more abundant. This chain joins TRBV7-9 and TRBJ2-2, with TRBD2 matching 7 bases. CDR3 length: 15 residues. From germline, CDR1 is SEHNR and CDR2 FQNEAQ (reference sequence). The CDR3 DNA reads as TGTGCCAGCAGCTTAAGCGGGGTGAACGCCGGGGAGCTGTTTTTT. Amino acids: CASSLSGVNAGELFF.

The chain carries TRBV7-8 and TRBJ2-2, with TRBD2 matching 9 bases. The CDR3 totals 16 residues. Germline V gene lookup returns CDR1 SGHVS and CDR2 FQNEAQ. V shed 5 bases and J 1 base; nucleotides not matched to a gene: 5. The CDR3 here is CASSGQAGGNTGELFF. In nucleotides, the CDR3 is TGTGCCAGCAGCGGGCAAGCGGGAGGGAACACCGGGGAGCTGTTTTTT.

This clonotype was found many times. V gene TRBV20-1 combines with J gene TRBJ2-1, with D perhaps being TRBD1 or TRBD2 (6 bases each). Trimming cost V 7 bases and J 7 bases, with 20 bases left between them. Germline CDR1 and CDR2: DFQATT and SNEGSKA (reference sequence). The CDR3 loop spans 14 amino acids. CDR3 residues: CSVPAGKGGNEQFF. CDR3 in DNA: TGCAGTGTCCCCGCGGGAAAAGGGGGTAATGAGCAGTTCTTC.

The table lists this clonotype with many counts. The chain couples TRBV12-3 or TRBV12-4 to TRBJ1-4; TRBD1 agrees at 8 bases. V shed 3 bases and J 7 bases; nucleotides not matched to a gene: 7. The length of the CDR3 is 15 residues. The CDR3 coding sequence is TGTGCCAGCAGTTTCGGACAGGGTCGGGGTGAAAAACTGTTTTTT. Encoded protein: CASSFGQGRGEKLFF.

Points on this clonotype: This may come from a read error, since a much larger clone is one base off. This sequence joins TRBV5-4 and TRBJ2-7; weak D call: TRBD1 (5 bases). V was shortened by 5 bases and J by 6 bases, with 12 bases between the two germline ends. Germline lookup yields CDR1 SGHNT and CDR2 YYREEE (reference sequence). The CDR3 loop spans 12 amino acids. The CDR3 region is CASSKDNSEQYF. Written as DNA, the CDR3 is TGTGCCAGCAGTAAGGACAACTCCGAGCAGTACTTC.

This clonotype was seen at least ten times. The chain uses TRBV10-3 and TRBJ2-7; TRBD2 aligns across 11 bases. CDR3 length: 14 amino acids. Unmatched junction bases numbered 2, after V lost 3 bases and J lost 4 bases. CDR1 is ENHRY, CDR2 SYGVKD, per germline. In DNA, the CDR3 is TGTGCCATCAGTGAACTAGCGGGAGTTTACGAGCAGTACTTC. It specifies CAISELAGVYEQYF.

This clonotype appeared many times. This chain links TRBV19 with TRBJ2-3; TRBD2 matches 15 bases. V lost 3 bases to trimming and J lost 5 bases; unmatched junction nucleotides: 3. CDR1 and CDR2 from the germline V gene are LNHDA and SQIVND (reference sequence). The CDR3 covers 16 residues. CDR3 sequence (DNA): TGTGCCAGTAGTATGGGACTAGCGGGAGGTTTAGATACGCAGTATTTT. It codes for CASSMGLAGGLDTQYF.

For this clonotype: Without the conserved terminal phenylalanine or tryptophan, this CDR3 likely stems from a read error. The chain combines TRBV7-2 with TRBJ1-1; D is perhaps TRBD1 (5 bases). The CDR3 runs 13 residues. Germline loops: CDR1 SGHTA, CDR2 FQGNSA. V was pared by 6 bases and J by 1 base, with 9 bases between. The CDR3 reads CASRQTGNTEAFL. The CDR3 DNA reads as TGTGCCAGCAGACAAACAGGGAACACTGAAGCTTTCCTT.

This clonotype was seen only a few times. A much larger clonotype is one base distant, so this may be a read error. The chain combines TRBV10-1 with TRBJ2-3, with D unclear. The V and J ends lost 5 bases and 2 bases respectively, with 8 bases between them. The germline V gene has CDR1 WNHNN and CDR2 SYGVQD (reference sequence). The CDR3 is made up of 13 amino acids. CDR3 in amino acids: CASSRLITDTQYF. CDR3 nucleotides: TGCGCCAGCAGTCGTCTGATCACAGATACGCAGTATTTT.

This clonotype was seen more than once but under ten times. The chain employs TRBV4-1 and TRBJ1-1; D unclear. V lost 1 base, J lost 6 bases, and 6 bases lay in between. Looked up from germline, CDR1 is MGHRA and CDR2 is YSYEKL. The length of the CDR3 is 12 residues. The CDR3 is CASSQGDAEAFF. Here the CDR3 DNA reads TGCGCCAGCAGCCAAGGTGACGCTGAAGCTTTCTTT.

A note on this clonotype: A clone one base away is much larger, so this may be a read error. The V and J genes are TRBV20-1 and TRBJ2-7, with TRBD2 identical over 9 bases. CDR1 is DFQATT and CDR2 is SNEGSKA in the germline V gene (reference sequence). This CDR3 has 17 amino acids. The CDR3: CSARDYLRAGGTYERYF. The CDR3 nucleotides are TGCAGTGCTAGAGATTACTTACGAGCGGGAGGAACCTACGAGCGGTACTTC.

This chain links TRBV5-1 with TRBJ2-7; maybe TRBD1 (6 bases). The V gene lost 4 bases and the J gene lost 7 bases, with 18 bases spanning the gap. Germline assignment: CDR1 SGHRS and CDR2 YFSETQ. The CDR3 is 14 residues long. As DNA, the CDR3 is TGCGCCAGCAGCCTACCGACAGGAGTGAAGGAGCAGTACTTC. Translated, it gives CASSLPTGVKEQYF.

This clonotype has at least ten counts. The V gene is TRBV5-1, the J gene TRBJ2-5; TRBD2 might be the D (5 bases). Germline CDR1 is SGHRS and CDR2 is YFSETQ. Trimming pared 0 bases from V and 5 bases from J, leaving 14 bases between. The length of the CDR3 is 15 residues. The CDR3 reads CASSLGAQQRETQYF. The CDR3 bases are TGCGCCAGCAGCTTGGGAGCGCAACAGCGGGAGACCCAGTACTTC.

Only one count was recorded for this clonotype. A read error may be the cause here, since a much bigger clone is one base away. The V and J genes are TRBV5-4 and TRBJ2-3; D gene unclear. The CDR3 extends over 13 amino acids. CDR1 is SGHNT and CDR2 is YYREEE in the germline V gene (reference sequence). In DNA form, the CDR3 reads TGTGTCAGCATGGAAACTAGCACAGATACGCAGTATTTT. Protein sequence: CVSMETSTDTQYF. Full variable domain (remainder filled in from reference TRBV5-4 and TRBJ2-3): ETGVTQSPTHLIKTRGQQVTLRCSSQSGHNTVSWYQQALGQGPQFIFQYYREEENGRGNFPPRFSGLQFPNYSSELNVNALELDDSALYLCVSMETSTDTQYFGPGTRLTVL.

Regarding this clonotype: A much larger clone is a single base away; this may be a read error. V usage is TRBV2 and J usage is TRBJ2-6; D unresolved. CDR1 and CDR2 from the germline V gene are SNHLY and FYNNEI. This CDR3 is built from 15 residues. The germline V and J ends were trimmed by 6 bases and 0 bases, with 9 bases remaining between them. The CDR3 DNA follows: TGTGCCAGCAGCGCAGAAGGCTCTGGGGCCAACGTCCTGACTTTC. Residues: CASSAEGSGANVLTF.

This clonotype was found many times. The rearrangement links TRBV15 to TRBJ1-3; TRBD1 matches at 11 bases. The length of the CDR3 is 17 residues. J lost 1 base, V lost 1 base, and 3 bases had no gene match. CDR1 is LNHNV and CDR2 is YYDKDF in the germline V gene (reference sequence). CDR3 nucleotides: TGTGCCACCAGCAGAGGGACAGGGGGCGCTTCTGGAAACACCATATATTTT. Its protein is CATSRGTGGASGNTIYF.

The chain uses TRBV5-4 and TRBJ1-1; 9 bases line up with TRBD1. After removal of 4 bases from V and 3 bases from J, the junction contained 7 bases not matched to a gene. CDR1 is SGHNT and CDR2 is YYREEE in the germline V gene (reference sequence). CDR3 length: 15 amino acids. CDR3 sequence reads: CASSRPGQGYTEAFF. DNA for the CDR3: TGTGCCAGCAGCAGGCCGGGACAGGGCTACACTGAAGCTTTCTTT.

This clonotype was seen just once. This chain uses TRBV19 with TRBJ1-5; D is undetermined. The CDR3 consists of 15 residues. CDR1 is LNHDA, CDR2 SQIVND, per germline (reference sequence). The V and J ends lost 5 bases and 7 bases respectively, with 18 bases between them. The CDR3, as DNA: TGTGCCAGTAGTTTTAACCAAGACACGAAACAGCCCCAGCATTTT. It yields the protein CASSFNQDTKQPQHF.